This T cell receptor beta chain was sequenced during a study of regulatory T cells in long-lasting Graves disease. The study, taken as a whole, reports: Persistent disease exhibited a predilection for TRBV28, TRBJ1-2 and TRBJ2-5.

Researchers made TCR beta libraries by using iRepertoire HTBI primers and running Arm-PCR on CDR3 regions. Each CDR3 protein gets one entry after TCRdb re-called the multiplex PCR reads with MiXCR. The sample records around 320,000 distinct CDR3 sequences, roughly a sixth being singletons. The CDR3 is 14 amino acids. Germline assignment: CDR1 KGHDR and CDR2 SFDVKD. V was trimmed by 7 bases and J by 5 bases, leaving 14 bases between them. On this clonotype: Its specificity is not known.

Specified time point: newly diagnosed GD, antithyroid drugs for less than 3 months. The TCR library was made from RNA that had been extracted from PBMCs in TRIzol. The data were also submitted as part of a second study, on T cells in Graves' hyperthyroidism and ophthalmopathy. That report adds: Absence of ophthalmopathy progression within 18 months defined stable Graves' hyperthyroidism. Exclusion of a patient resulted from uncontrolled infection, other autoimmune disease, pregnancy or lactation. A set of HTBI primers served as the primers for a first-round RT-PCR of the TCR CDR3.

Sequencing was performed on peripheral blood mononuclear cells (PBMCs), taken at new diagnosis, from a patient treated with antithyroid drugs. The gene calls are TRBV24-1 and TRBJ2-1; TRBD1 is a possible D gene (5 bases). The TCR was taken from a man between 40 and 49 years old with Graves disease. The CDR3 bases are TGTGCCACCAGCTATGCAGGGAACAACAATGAGCAGTTCTTC. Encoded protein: CATSYAGNNNEQFF.